This TCR beta chain was recovered during a study of cytomegalovirus exposure and HLA in healthy donors. On the study more broadly: There were approximately 85 million unique TCRs (from HLA-typed donors) in an early data release. Study-level findings and limits: It was reported that TCR beta sequences correctly inferred the HLA-A and HLA-B alleles for most subjects. The authors later linked a missense DCLRE1C variant to TCR beta V- and J-gene trimming.

The junction had 17 bases not matched to a gene; V was cut back by 7 bases and J by 4 bases. The V gene's germline CDR1 is LNHNV and CDR2 YYDKDF (reference sequence). The CDR3 extends over 17 amino acids. PCR used 60 Vbeta primers and 13 Jbeta primers. Produced via immunoSEQ multiplex PCR; TCRdb's table is partial and in-frame only. Altogether about 67,000 clones are present, 65% to 85% being singletons, with the ten largest covering over 2.5%. A note on this clone: The antigen remains unidentified.

Sequencing input: PBMCs. The chain has TRBV15 and TRBJ1-2; 8 bases are shared with TRBD1. The sequence was collected from a woman in her 30s in good health and CMV-seronegative. The CDR3, as DNA: TGTGCCACCATTAAGGCGGGTCCACACAGGGGGGTCTATGGCTACACCTTC. It codes for CATIKAGPHRGVYGYTF.